These 12 T cell receptor beta chains came from one sample sequenced in a study of shared clonotypes between healthy human individuals. Method: immunoSEQ multiplex PCR; TCRdb's copy keeps in-frame clones and lacks some. The sample includes 100,000 to 130,000 clones, 55% to 70% of them seen just once. The sequencing input was memory CD8+ T cells sorted from blood. Subset noted: CD45RO+ cells pooled with CCR7-negative TemRA cells. Receptors were obtained from a woman aged 25 to 39 in good health.

The V call is TRBV15, the J call TRBJ1-5, with 7 bases aligning to TRBD1. The V gene end was trimmed by 4 bases and the J gene end by 4 bases; junction bases not matched to a gene: 4. The CDR3 covers 14 residues. Per germline, CDR1 LNHNV and CDR2 YYDKDF (reference sequence). DNA for the CDR3: TGTGCCACCAGCACCGGGACAGAGAATCAGCCCCAGCATTTT. This sequence encodes CATSTGTENQPQHF.

As concerns this clone: Only one base separates this from a far larger clonotype, so it likely reflects a read error. V usage is TRBV4-2 and J usage is TRBJ2-5; 13 bases are a match to TRBD2. This CDR3 is built from 16 residues. The germline V gene encodes CDR1 LGHNA and CDR2 YNFKEQ. CDR3: CASSQGTSGRQETQHF. For the CDR3, the DNA is TGTGCCAGCAGCCAAGGGACTAGCGGGAGACAAGAGACCCAGCACTTC.

The J gene is TRBJ1-5, the V gene TRBV5-4; 7 bases line up with TRBD1. Trimming at V came to 0 bases and at J to 6 bases, leaving 6 bases not matched to a gene. The CDR3 loop spans 15 amino acids. Looked up from germline, CDR1 is SGHNT and CDR2 is YYREEE (reference sequence). CDR3 in amino acids: CASSLGDSWGQPQHF. The CDR3 DNA sequence: TGTGCCAGCAGCTTGGGGGACAGCTGGGGTCAGCCCCAGCATTTT.

The chain couples TRBV27 to TRBJ2-3; D is unresolved. The CDR3 extends over 15 amino acids. Looked up from germline, CDR1 is MNHEY and CDR2 is SMNVEV (reference sequence). CDR3 loop: CEARNWGIGTDTQYF. As DNA, the CDR3 is TGTGAAGCACGAAACTGGGGTATCGGCACAGATACGCAGTATTTT.

The chain combines TRBV25-1 with TRBJ2-3, with 9 bases aligning to TRBD1. From germline, CDR1 is MGHDK and CDR2 SYGVNS. V dropped 10 bases and J dropped 2; count of bases not matched to a gene: 16. The CDR3 is 17 amino acids. The CDR3 protein is CATVGQGKMTYTDTQYF. Here the CDR3 DNA reads TGTGCCACCGTTGGACAGGGGAAGATGACCTACACAGATACGCAGTATTTT.

This clone was seen a handful of times. This sequence may be a read error, since a much larger clone differs from it by one base. The same CDR3 arises from other DNA sequences in this sample as well. This chain joins TRBV6-1 and TRBJ2-7, with D possibly matching TRBD2 (6 bases). There are 14 residues in the CDR3. Germline V lookup: CDR1 MNHNS, CDR2 SASEGT. Between the trimmed V and J ends, which lost 4 bases and 0 bases, there was a span of 10 bases. In nucleotides, the CDR3 is TGTGCCAGCAGTGGGAGGGGTAGCTCCTACGAGCAGTACTTC. Residues: CASSGRGSSYEQYF.

The chain employs TRBV27 and TRBJ1-4; D remains unclear. The CDR3 has 13 amino acids. Germline CDR1 reads MNHEY; CDR2 reads SMNVEV (reference sequence). Trimming removed 5 bases from V and 8 bases from J, with 12 bases in between. CDR3 DNA: TGTGCCAGCAGTGAACGGGCTGAGGAAAAACTGTTTTTT. The encoded protein is CASSERAEEKLFF.

This clone was recorded at least ten times. The chain has TRBV5-1 and TRBJ2-2; D remains unclear. The V end was cut by 0 bases, the J end by 4 bases, with 16 bases between. In germline, CDR1 is SGHRS, CDR2 YFSETQ. The CDR3 extends over 17 amino acids. The CDR3 loop is CASSLEVWRMGTGELFF. For the CDR3, the DNA is TGCGCCAGCAGCTTGGAGGTCTGGAGAATGGGCACCGGGGAGCTGTTTTTT. Full variable domain (rest looked up from reference TRBV5-1 and TRBJ2-2): KAGVTQTPRYLIKTRGQQVTLSCSPISGHRSVSWYQQTPGQGLQFLFEYFSETQRNKGNFPGRFSGRQFSNSRSEMNVSTLELGDSALYLCASSLEVWRMGTGELFFGEGSRLTVL.

The chain combines TRBV19 with TRBJ2-5, with 7 bases lining up with TRBD1. Judging by the DNA end, TRBJ2-7 fits better; the J call may be wrong. Germline V lookup: CDR1 LNHDA, CDR2 SQIVND (reference sequence). CDR3 size: 12 residues. CDR3 DNA: TGTGCCAGTAGTACCACAGGGGACGAGCAGTACTTC. Protein: CASSTTGDEQYF.

DNA of the CDR3: TGCGCCAGCAGCCAAGATCTCACTCGAAACACCGGGGAGCTGTTTTTT. It translates to CASSQDLTRNTGELFF. This sequence joins TRBV4-1 and TRBJ2-2; D unclear. The V end was cut by 0 bases, the J end by 2 bases, with 10 bases between. CDR1 and CDR2 (germline): MGHRA, YSYEKL. The length of the CDR3 is 16 residues.

This chain joins TRBV6-1 and TRBJ2-7; 9 positions agree with TRBD2. Germline loops: CDR1 MNHNS, CDR2 SASEGT. Trimming at V came to 1 base and at J to 2 bases, leaving 15 bases not matched to a gene. This CDR3 has 19 amino acids. CDR3 amino acids: CASSEGFWGRSGRTYEQYF. Here the CDR3 DNA reads TGTGCCAGCAGTGAAGGATTCTGGGGCCGGAGCGGGAGGACCTACGAGCAGTACTTC.

The rearrangement uses TRBV28 and TRBJ2-7, with TRBD1 identical over 9 bases. With 5 bases clipped from V and 5 bases from J, the junction kept 4 bases outside the gene matches. Per the germline V gene, CDR1 is MDHEN and CDR2 is SYDVKM. This CDR3 is 13 amino acids long. The CDR3 loop reads CASSGTGMHEQYF. CDR3 DNA: TGTGCCAGCAGTGGGACAGGGATGCACGAGCAGTACTTC.